A single sample is the source of the 4 T cell receptor beta chains below, sequenced in a study of shared clonotypes between healthy human individuals. Data came from immunoSEQ multiplex PCR; TCRdb stores just in-frame clones and leaves some out. This sample has about 110,000 clones, with more than 65% found just once. Sequencing input: memory CD8+ T cells sorted from blood. Subset meaning: CD45RO+ cells pooled with CCR7-negative TemRA cells. These receptors were collected from a woman aged 25 to 39 in good health.

V gene TRBV27 combines with J gene TRBJ1-1; TRBD1 might be the D (6 bases). Germline values: CDR1 MNHEY, CDR2 SMNVEV (reference sequence). Trimming shortened V by 1 base and J by 3 bases, and 12 bases separated the two germline ends. This CDR3 contains 15 residues. This CDR3 is CASSLFGGPYTEAFF. Here the CDR3 DNA reads TGTGCCAGCAGTTTATTTGGGGGGCCCTACACTGAAGCTTTCTTT.

J is TRBJ1-5 and V is TRBV7-9; D gene unclear. Trimming stripped 1 base from V and 6 bases from J, with 7 bases between. Germline lookup yields CDR1 SEHNR and CDR2 FQNEAQ (reference sequence). CDR3 size: 13 residues. Here the CDR3 DNA reads TGTGCCAGCAGCTTAGGGGGTAGTCAGCCCCAGCATTTT. Translation: CASSLGGSQPQHF.

The rearrangement links TRBV19 to TRBJ2-1, with 11 bases lining up with TRBD2. The germline V gene encodes CDR1 LNHDA and CDR2 SQIVND (reference sequence). V shed 5 bases and J 13 bases; nucleotides not matched to a gene: 10. The CDR3 is 14 amino acids. The CDR3 sequence is CASSLQSSGRTQFF. CDR3 bases: TGTGCCAGTAGTCTTCAATCTAGCGGGAGGACCCAGTTCTTC.

This clone was found a few times. J is TRBJ1-3 and V is TRBV27, with D maybe TRBD1 (5 bases). Germline V lookup: CDR1 MNHEY, CDR2 SMNVEV (reference sequence). The CDR3 is 12 amino acids. V was clipped by 8 bases and J by 1 base, with 6 bases between them. CDR3 coding DNA: TGTGCCAGCGGGACTTCTGGAAACACCATATATTTT. This gives the protein CASGTSGNTIYF.